This T cell receptor (beta chain) is from a study of blood T cell repertoires in COVID-19. Study context: The analysed material was cDNA or gDNA that came from T cells, B-cell-depleted T cells, or PBMCs.

Only in-frame clones appear in the TCRdb table, and some are missing; sequencing was by immunoSEQ multiplex PCR. The sample holds about 170,000 clones; about nine tenths are singletons and the top ten take around 1.6%. This clonotype was obtained from a woman between 50 and 59 years old with acute or convalescent COVID-19. Sequenced sample: peripheral blood.

In nucleotides, the CDR3 is TGCGCCAGCAGCTTGGATGGGCTACGGCGGAACACCGGGGAGCTGTTTTTT. As protein: CASSLDGLRRNTGELFF. V and J are TRBV5-1 and TRBJ2-2; D remains unclear. V lost 0 bases and J 1 base, leaving 13 bases between the germline ends. The CDR3 loop spans 17 amino acids. Germline CDR1 is SGHRS and CDR2 is YFSETQ.